The clone carrying this T cell receptor beta chain turned up a few times. Its antigen is currently unknown. This entry belongs to a study of CD8 T cells in ankylosing spondylitis. Notes on the study in general: A motif of roughly eight highly homologous TCR beta variants was seen as apparently characteristic of ankylosing spondylitis blood. Reactive arthritis synovial fluid and blood were previously reported to contain some motif variants. CD8+ disease-linked clones were present at relatively low frequencies in blood. As reported, disease-linked clones showed significant enrichment in matched ankylosing spondylitis synovial fluid.

The authors made TCR beta libraries by quantitative 5'-RACE with molecular barcodes. TCRdb re-called the 5' RACE reads through MiXCR, storing one row per CDR3 protein. The table records approximately 550,000 distinct CDR3 sequences, 9.5% to 15% of them present only once. The CDR3 length is 14 residues. Germline V gene data show CDR1 as SEHNR and CDR2 as FQNEAQ (reference sequence). V was clipped by 4 bases and J by 7 bases, with 13 bases between them. The receptor was derived from a male donor with ankylosing spondylitis. The chain links TRBV7-9 to TRBJ1-4, with no clear D. Sequenced: blood, either unsorted or a sorted T cell fraction (not recorded which). CDR3 loop: CASSSALIGEKLFF. The CDR3 nucleotides are TGTGCCAGCAGCTCGGCCCTAATCGGTGAAAAACTGTTTTTT.